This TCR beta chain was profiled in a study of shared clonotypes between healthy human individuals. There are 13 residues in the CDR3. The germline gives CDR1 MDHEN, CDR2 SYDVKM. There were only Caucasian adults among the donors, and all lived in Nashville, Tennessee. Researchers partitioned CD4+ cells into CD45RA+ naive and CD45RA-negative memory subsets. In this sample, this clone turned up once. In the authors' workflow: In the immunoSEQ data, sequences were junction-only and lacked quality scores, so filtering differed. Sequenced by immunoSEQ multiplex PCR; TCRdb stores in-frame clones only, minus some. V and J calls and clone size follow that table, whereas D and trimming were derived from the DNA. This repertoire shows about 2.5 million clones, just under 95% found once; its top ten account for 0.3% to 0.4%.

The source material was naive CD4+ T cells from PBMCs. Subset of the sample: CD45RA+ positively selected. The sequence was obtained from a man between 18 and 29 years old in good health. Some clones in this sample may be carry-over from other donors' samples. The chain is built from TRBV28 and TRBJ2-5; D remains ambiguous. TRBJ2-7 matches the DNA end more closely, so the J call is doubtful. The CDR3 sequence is CASGLQFPYEQYF. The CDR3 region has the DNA TGTGCCAGCGGGCTACAGTTTCCCTACGAGCAGTACTTC.